This TCR beta chain originates from a study of blood T cell repertoires in COVID-19. Per the authors' pipeline: Cell counts per sample came from amplifying reference gene primers. Sequencing was performed with immunoSEQ multiplex PCR; in TCRdb, only in-frame clones are kept and a portion is missing. V and J calls and clone size are those listed in that table; D and trimming were worked out from the DNA. The sample lists more than 95,000 clones, 88% occurring once. The CDR3 covers 15 residues. CDR1 and CDR2 from the germline V gene are LNHDA and SQIVND (reference sequence). Trimming left V 5 bases short and J 2 bases short, with 16 bases between.

This sequence originates from a human donor in a cohort sampled during active COVID-19. The chain has TRBV19 and TRBJ2-7; maybe TRBD2 (6 bases). What was sequenced was peripheral blood. In DNA, the CDR3 is TGTGCCAGTAGTCCCAGACTAGGCGGACCCTACGAGCAGTACTTC. Translating gives CASSPRLGGPYEQYF.